Here is one T cell receptor (beta chain) with its context. Its antigen is not known. Germline loops: CDR1 LGHNA, CDR2 YSLEER. Trimming took 0 bases from V and 3 from J; bases not matched to a gene: 7. The CDR3 is 16 amino acids. This sample is part of a study of cytomegalovirus exposure and HLA in healthy donors. Overall study results and limits: Segments of the TCR beta V type were, in most cases, productive about 87% or about 30% of the time in an earlier analysis. Later analysis showed TCR association rates varying by HLA locus, highest for DRB1 and lowest for HLA-C. In vitro testing confirmed a few CMV-associated chains as specific for CMV antigens. The study flagged some 170 TCR beta chains as cytomegalovirus-associated.

The PCR employed 60 Vbeta primers together with 13 Jbeta primers. Generated by immunoSEQ multiplex PCR, the TCRdb table keeps only in-frame clones and is missing some. The sample has fewer than 150,000 clones, around 78% seen once; the top ten hold 2.5% to 3.5%. The chain recombines TRBV4-3 with TRBJ2-7; 8 bases line up with TRBD2. Source material: PBMCs. The source of this sequence is a male donor in good health and CMV-seronegative. This CDR3 reads CASSQDRGGLGYEQYF. CDR3 DNA sequence: TGCGCCAGCAGCCAAGATCGGGGGGGATTGGGCTACGAGCAGTACTTC.